The 15 T cell receptor beta chains in this list originate from one sample, sequenced in a study of blood T cell repertoires in COVID-19. Clones were read by immunoSEQ multiplex PCR, and TCRdb kept only the in-frame ones, dropping some. The sample includes about 160,000 clones, about 85% of them seen just once. Sequencing used peripheral blood. The receptors shown here come from a woman in her sixties with active or convalescent COVID-19.

The chain is built from TRBV24-1 and TRBJ1-1; D may be TRBD1 (5 bases). Trimming stripped 12 bases from V and 1 base from J, with 11 bases between. CDR1 and CDR2 (germline): KGHDR, SFDVKD. The CDR3 extends over 12 amino acids. In DNA form, the CDR3 reads TGTGCCGTCCGGGGGGGGAACACTGAAGCTTTCTTT. It codes for CAVRGGNTEAFF.

V usage is TRBV7-2 and J usage is TRBJ2-7; no definite D call. Germline CDR1 is SGHTA and CDR2 is FQGNSA. The ends were cut back, 5 bases at V and 2 bases at J, with 7 bases in the middle. The CDR3 totals 12 residues. DNA of the CDR3: TGTGCCAGCAGCCCAAGCCCCTACGAGCAGTACTTC. The encoded protein is CASSPSPYEQYF. The variable domain in full, with the rest retrieved from reference TRBV7-2 and TRBJ2-7, is GAGVSQSPSNKVTEKGKDVELRCDPISGHTALYWYRQSLGQGLEFLIYFQGNSAPDKSGLPSDRFSAERTGGSVSTLTIQRTQQEDSAVYLCASSPSPYEQYFGPGTRLTVT.

The rearrangement links TRBV18 to TRBJ1-5, with D maybe TRBD1 (6 bases). Germline V gene sequence: CDR1 KGHSH, CDR2 LQKENI. The CDR3 is 13 amino acids. V was cut by 5 bases and J by 3 bases, with 8 bases left in between. This CDR3 reads CASSGGNNQPQHF. The CDR3, as DNA: TGTGCCAGCTCAGGGGGCAACAATCAGCCCCAGCATTTT.

This sequence joins TRBV7-2 and TRBJ1-2; 8 positions match TRBD1. This CDR3 has 14 residues. CDR1 is SGHTA and CDR2 is FQGNSA in the germline V gene. The V segment lost 1 base and the J segment 8 bases; nucleotides outside the gene matches: 6. CDR3 sequence (DNA): TGTGCCAGCAGCTTAGGACAGGGGTCTATGGGCTACACCTTC. It yields the protein CASSLGQGSMGYTF.

The DNA for the CDR3 is TGTGCCTGGAGTGTAGGGGGAGAGACCCAGTACTTC. As protein: CAWSVGGETQYF. The chain has TRBV30 and TRBJ2-5, with a weak D call TRBD1 (6 bases). V shed 0 bases and J shed 4 bases, with 6 bases lying between them. Germline V gene data show CDR1 as GTSNPN and CDR2 as SVGIG (reference sequence). The CDR3 has 12 amino acids.

The V call is TRBV19, the J call TRBJ1-2, with D uncertain. Per the germline V gene, CDR1 is LNHDA and CDR2 is SQIVND (reference sequence). The CDR3 has 13 amino acids. Trimming pared 7 bases from V and 1 base from J, leaving 10 bases between. The CDR3 sequence: CASTNLSNYGYTF. The CDR3 nucleotides are TGTGCCAGTACTAACCTTAGTAACTATGGCTACACCTTC.

The chain combines TRBV5-1 with TRBJ1-4; D unresolved. Germline values: CDR1 SGHRS, CDR2 YFSETQ. This CDR3 is built from 16 residues. The V end lost 0 bases, the J end lost 3 bases, and 12 bases lay between the germline ends. The CDR3 DNA sequence: TGCGCCAGCAGCTTGGCCTTTGGCGGGGCTAATGAAAAACTGTTTTTT. Residues: CASSLAFGGANEKLFF.

This clone was recorded only once. The gene calls are TRBV7-2 and TRBJ1-1; D unresolved. Germline V gene lookup returns CDR1 SGHTA and CDR2 FQGNSA. This CDR3 has 16 amino acids. Trimming pared 1 base from V and 0 bases from J, leaving 12 bases between. The CDR3 DNA is TGTGCCAGCAGCTTAGATGAGGGCAGGTTGAACACTGAAGCTTTCTTT. This encodes CASSLDEGRLNTEAFF. The entire variable domain, with the rest obtained from reference TRBV7-2 and TRBJ1-1, is as follows: GAGVSQSPSNKVTEKGKDVELRCDPISGHTALYWYRQSLGQGLEFLIYFQGNSAPDKSGLPSDRFSAERTGGSVSTLTIQRTQQEDSAVYLCASSLDEGRLNTEAFFGQGTRLTVV.

This clone was observed a handful of times. This chain links TRBV7-9 with TRBJ2-1, with TRBD1 identical over 8 bases. After removal of 3 bases from V and 6 bases from J, the junction contained 4 bases not matched to a gene. This CDR3 spans 14 amino acids. The germline CDR1 and CDR2 sequences are SEHNR and FQNEAQ (reference sequence). The CDR3 sequence is CASSLRDRPNEQFF. The CDR3 nucleotides are TGTGCCAGCAGCTTGCGGGACAGGCCCAATGAGCAGTTCTTC.

This clone was recorded only once. The J gene is TRBJ1-2, the V gene TRBV2; weak D call: TRBD1 (6 bases). The CDR3 length is 15 residues. The germline V gene encodes CDR1 SNHLY and CDR2 FYNNEI. Trimming shortened V by 1 base and J by 8 bases, and 17 bases separated the two germline ends. In DNA, the CDR3 is TGTGCCAGCAGTGAAGACAGGGTATGGGATGCCGGCTACACCTTC. This gives the protein CASSEDRVWDAGYTF.

The J gene is TRBJ1-1, the V gene TRBV27; D is undetermined. Per germline, CDR1 MNHEY and CDR2 SMNVEV (reference sequence). CDR3 length: 14 amino acids. Trimming stripped 5 bases from V and 5 bases from J, with 15 bases between. The CDR3 reads CASSKSTLTTEAFF. The CDR3 coding sequence is TGTGCCAGCAGTAAGTCGACACTTACTACTGAAGCTTTCTTT.

The J gene is TRBJ2-2, the V gene TRBV11-2, with 8 bases lining up with TRBD2. CDR1 and CDR2 from the germline V gene are SGHAT and FQNNGV. The CDR3 is made up of 18 amino acids. With V trimmed by 4 bases and J by 6 bases, 16 bases remained unmatched. The CDR3 sequence: CASSSKPATSVGAGELFF. The CDR3 nucleotides are TGTGCCAGCAGCTCAAAACCGGCGACTAGCGTCGGGGCCGGGGAGCTGTTTTTT.

The rearrangement links TRBV6-5 to TRBJ1-1; unclear D gene. With 5 bases removed from V and 1 base from J, the gap between germline ends came to 8 bases. Germline lookup yields CDR1 MNHEY and CDR2 SVGAGI. This CDR3 has 13 residues. CDR3 amino acids: CASSRTRNTEAFF. For the CDR3, the DNA is TGTGCCAGCAGTCGAACACGGAACACTGAAGCTTTCTTT.

The chain joins TRBV5-1 to TRBJ2-5; the D gene is possibly TRBD2 (5 bases). V shed 7 bases and J shed 4 bases, with 8 bases lying between them. This CDR3 has 11 amino acids. Looked up from germline, CDR1 is SGHRS and CDR2 is YFSETQ. The CDR3 DNA reads as TGCGCCAGCCGGGGAGCAGAGACCCAGTACTTC. Its protein product is CASRGAETQYF.

The chain links TRBV4-1 to TRBJ2-1, with TRBD2 matching over 10 bases. CDR1 MGHRA and CDR2 YSYEKL come from the germline V gene. J lost 10 bases, V lost 4 bases, and 10 bases had no gene match. There are 15 residues in the CDR3. In nucleotides, the CDR3 is TGCGCCAGCAGCCCCTACCCAGCGGGGGGGCGCGAGCAGTTCTTC. It codes for CASSPYPAGGREQFF.